The 20 T cell receptor beta chains presented below share a single source sample, sequenced in a study of blood T cell repertoires in COVID-19. Profiling relied on immunoSEQ multiplex PCR, and the TCRdb table lists in-frame clones only, not all of them. The sample lists 200,000 to 250,000 clones, 75% to 85% occurring once. The specimen sequenced was peripheral blood. The receptor source for this set is a woman aged 25 to 39 with COVID-19, enrolled during active disease.

This chain links TRBV2 with TRBJ1-4, with a possible D match to TRBD1 (5 bases). The germline V and J ends were trimmed by 6 bases and 11 bases, with 19 bases remaining between them. Germline assignment: CDR1 SNHLY and CDR2 FYNNEI. The CDR3 spans 14 residues. The CDR3 DNA reads as TGTGCCAGCAGAGTATCAGGGACTCTTCCGAAACTGTTTTTT. Amino acids: CASRVSGTLPKLFF.

J is TRBJ2-2 and V is TRBV5-1, with 8 bases that match TRBD2. J gave up 4 bases and V 4 bases, and 3 bases lay outside the gene matches. Germline loops: CDR1 SGHRS, CDR2 YFSETQ. This CDR3 is built from 14 residues. This CDR3 reads CASSGSGVTGELFF. The CDR3 DNA follows: TGCGCCAGCAGCGGTAGCGGGGTCACCGGGGAGCTGTTTTTT. Together with reference TRBV5-1 and TRBJ2-2, the CDR3 gives the full variable domain: KAGVTQTPRYLIKTRGQQVTLSCSPISGHRSVSWYQQTPGQGLQFLFEYFSETQRNKGNFPGRFSGRQFSNSRSEMNVSTLELGDSALYLCASSGSGVTGELFFGEGSRLTVL.

The table lists this clone with a few counts. The genes are TRBV9 and TRBJ1-6, with TRBD1 identical over 9 bases. V was clipped by 4 bases and J by 7 bases; unmatched bases: 9. Looked up from germline, CDR1 is SGDLS and CDR2 is YYNGEE. This CDR3 has 16 residues. Here the CDR3 reads CASSPQGADTNSPLHF. The CDR3 DNA reads as TGTGCCAGCAGCCCACAGGGGGCGGACACGAATTCACCCCTCCACTTT.

The chain is built from TRBV30 and TRBJ1-1; D may be TRBD1 (5 bases). In germline, CDR1 is GTSNPN, CDR2 SVGIG (reference sequence). The CDR3 spans 13 residues. V was cut by 1 base and J by 3 bases, with 9 bases left in between. Here the CDR3 reads CAWSDSRDTEAFF. The CDR3 coding sequence is TGTGCCTGGAGTGATTCCAGGGACACTGAAGCTTTCTTT.

This clone was detected only a few times. The V call is TRBV30, the J call TRBJ1-2; D gene uncertain. The germline V gene encodes CDR1 GTSNPN and CDR2 SVGIG (reference sequence). This CDR3 is built from 12 residues. V gave up 6 bases and J gave up 4 bases, with 12 bases separating them. The CDR3 DNA sequence: TGTGCCTGCAGTACAGATATCTATGGCTACACCTTC. This sequence encodes CACSTDIYGYTF.

The chain carries TRBV5-1 and TRBJ1-4; 7 bases match TRBD1. CDR3 length: 15 amino acids. V lost 5 bases, J lost 5 bases, and 9 bases stayed unmatched. Germline V gene lookup returns CDR1 SGHRS and CDR2 YFSETQ. The CDR3 reads CASRAGAGGNEKLFF. In nucleotides, the CDR3 is TGCGCCAGCAGAGCCGGGGCAGGGGGGAATGAAAAACTGTTTTTT.

The chain has TRBV18 and TRBJ1-3; D ambiguous. The CDR3 extends over 20 amino acids. With 3 bases removed from V and 0 bases from J, the gap between germline ends came to 24 bases. CDR1 and CDR2 (germline): KGHSH, LQKENI. The CDR3 DNA sequence: TGTGCCAGCTCACCCCTTGGGGAGTCAAACCTTCTTTTCTCTGGAAACACCATATATTTT. Translating gives CASSPLGESNLLFSGNTIYF.

This clone has a count of ten or more. Sequence at one end of the junction differs from germline and may be a read error. The chain has TRBV6-2 or TRBV6-3 and TRBJ1-5; a weak D match, TRBD1 (5 bases). This CDR3 has 16 amino acids. Looked up from germline, CDR1 is MNHEY and CDR2 is SVGEGT. The CDR3 DNA is TGTGCCAGCAGTGACTCAAGTGGGGCTAGCAATCAGCCCCAGCATTTT. It codes for CASSDSSGASNQPQHF.

The rearrangement joins TRBV12-3 or TRBV12-4 to TRBJ2-5, with no clear D. The CDR3 is 13 amino acids. V was cut by 4 bases and J by 7 bases, with 13 bases left in between. For the CDR3, the DNA is TGTGCCAGCAGTTCCCGTCTCGGTGGGACCCAGTACTTC. The encoded protein is CASSSRLGGTQYF.

The V call is TRBV10-2, the J call TRBJ2-7; 9 bases are shared with TRBD2. Germline loops: CDR1 WSHSY, CDR2 SAAADI. Losses at the gene ends were 4 bases for V and 3 bases for J; bases not matched to a gene: 7. The CDR3 runs to 15 residues. As DNA, the CDR3 is TGCGCCAGCAGTGTTGCCGGGACTAGCTTCTACGAGCAGTACTTC. Amino acid sequence: CASSVAGTSFYEQYF.

The J gene is TRBJ2-5, the V gene TRBV18; D perhaps matches TRBD1 (5 bases). Germline values: CDR1 KGHSH, CDR2 LQKENI. This CDR3 contains 13 residues. V was shortened by 4 bases and J by 2 bases, with 8 bases between the two germline ends. DNA for the CDR3: TGTGCCAGCTCACAGACAGTACAAGAGACCCAGTACTTC. It specifies CASSQTVQETQYF. Looking up the rest from reference TRBV18 and TRBJ2-5 gives the full variable domain: NAGVMQNPRHLVRRRGQEARLRCSPMKGHSHVYWYRQLPEEGLKFMVYLQKENIIDESGMPKERFSAEFPKEGPSILRIQQVVRGDSAAYFCASSQTVQETQYFGPGTRLLVL.

This chain links TRBV11-1 with TRBJ1-1; D not certain. In germline, CDR1 is SGHAT, CDR2 FQDESV (reference sequence). The CDR3 consists of 14 residues. V dropped 0 bases and J dropped 2 bases, with 7 bases sitting between them. The CDR3 region has the DNA TGTGCCAGCAGCTTAGCCCAGGTCAACACTGAAGCTTTCTTT. The encoded protein is CASSLAQVNTEAFF. The entire variable domain, with the rest obtained from reference TRBV11-1 and TRBJ1-1, is as follows: EAEVAQSPRYKITEKSQAVAFWCDPISGHATLYWYRQILGQGPELLVQFQDESVVDDSQLPKDRFSAERLKGVDSTLKIQPAELGDSAMYLCASSLAQVNTEAFFGQGTRLTVV.

This sequence joins TRBV30 and TRBJ1-3; D unresolved. Germline CDR1 and CDR2: GTSNPN and SVGIG (reference sequence). The CDR3 totals 15 residues. V was pared by 2 bases and J by 0 bases, with 11 bases between. The CDR3 nucleotides read TGTGCCTGGAGTCCGCTGCGGGCCTCTGGAAACACCATATATTTT. It encodes CAWSPLRASGNTIYF.

The chain carries TRBV14 and TRBJ1-2; weak D call: TRBD1 (6 bases). The germline gives CDR1 SGHDN, CDR2 FVKESK. This CDR3 has 13 amino acids. Trimming shortened V by 5 bases and J by 8 bases, and 15 bases separated the two germline ends. CDR3 sequence (DNA): TGTGCCAGCAGCAGGGAGGGGGTCCGGGGCTACACCTTC. Translating gives CASSREGVRGYTF.

The J gene is TRBJ1-5, the V gene TRBV4-3; a possible D gene is TRBD1 (6 bases). The CDR3 sequence is 15 residues long. CDR1 LGHNA and CDR2 YSLEER come from the germline V gene. Trimming removed 0 bases at V and 6 bases at J, with 12 bases between. CDR3 residues: CASSQDRGAGQPQHF. CDR3 in DNA: TGCGCCAGCAGCCAAGACCGGGGGGCGGGTCAGCCCCAGCATTTT.

The rearrangement joins TRBV7-2 to TRBJ2-7, with 14 bases identical to TRBD2. With V trimmed by 4 bases and J by 5 bases, 4 bases remained unmatched. The germline CDR1 and CDR2 sequences are SGHTA and FQGNSA. This CDR3 is built from 15 residues. The CDR3 nucleotides are TGTGCCAGCAGCTCTGTGGGACTAGCGGGAGACGAGCAGTACTTC. Amino acid sequence: CASSSVGLAGDEQYF. Based on the CDR3 plus reference TRBV7-2 and TRBJ2-7, the full variable domain is GAGVSQSPSNKVTEKGKDVELRCDPISGHTALYWYRQSLGQGLEFLIYFQGNSAPDKSGLPSDRFSAERTGGSVSTLTIQRTQQEDSAVYLCASSSVGLAGDEQYFGPGTRLTVT.

The chain couples TRBV10-3 to TRBJ2-3; D is possibly TRBD2 (6 bases). V was shortened by 8 bases and J by 5 bases, with 14 bases between the two germline ends. This CDR3 spans 13 amino acids. Germline V gene data show CDR1 as ENHRY and CDR2 as SYGVKD. The CDR3 nucleotides are TGTGCCATCTTGGCTAGCGTCGGAGATACGCAGTATTTT. It yields the protein CAILASVGDTQYF.

The CDR3 coding sequence is TGTGCCAGCAGCTCATCCTCAGGGACCGGGGAGCTGTTTTTT. Protein: CASSSSSGTGELFF. The chain combines TRBV7-2 with TRBJ2-2; weak D call: TRBD1 (5 bases). CDR3 size: 14 residues. Trimming took 4 bases from V and 5 from J, leaving 11 bases between them. Germline lookup yields CDR1 SGHTA and CDR2 FQGNSA.

The chain joins TRBV20-1 to TRBJ2-5, with D possibly being TRBD2 (6 bases). The CDR3 totals 14 residues. Looked up from germline, CDR1 is DFQATT and CDR2 is SNEGSKA (reference sequence). V dropped 3 bases and J dropped 5 bases, with 16 bases sitting between them. The chain's CDR3 is CSASLRDRGETQYF. The CDR3 DNA reads as TGCAGTGCTAGTCTCCGGGACCGGGGGGAGACCCAGTACTTC.

The V and J genes are TRBV6-2 or TRBV6-3 and TRBJ2-3; 12 bases are shared with TRBD1. This CDR3 region has 15 residues. In germline, CDR1 is MNHEY, CDR2 SVGEGT. Trimming at V came to 6 bases and at J to 4 bases, leaving 5 bases not matched to a gene. The CDR3 bases are TGTGCCAGCAGCTCTGGGACAGGGGGCCCAGATACGCAGTATTTT. It yields the protein CASSSGTGGPDTQYF.